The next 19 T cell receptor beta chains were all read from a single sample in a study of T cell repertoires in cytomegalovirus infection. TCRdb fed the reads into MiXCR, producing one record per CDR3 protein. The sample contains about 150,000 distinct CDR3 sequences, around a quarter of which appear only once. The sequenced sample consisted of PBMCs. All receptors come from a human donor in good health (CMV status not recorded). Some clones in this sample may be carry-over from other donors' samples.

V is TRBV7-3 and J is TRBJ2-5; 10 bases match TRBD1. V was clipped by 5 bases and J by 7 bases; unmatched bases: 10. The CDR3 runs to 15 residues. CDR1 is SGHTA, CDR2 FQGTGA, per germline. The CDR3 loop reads CASSLTGGRVGTQYF. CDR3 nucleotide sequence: TGTGCCAGCAGCCTGACAGGGGGCAGGGTTGGGACCCAGTACTTC.

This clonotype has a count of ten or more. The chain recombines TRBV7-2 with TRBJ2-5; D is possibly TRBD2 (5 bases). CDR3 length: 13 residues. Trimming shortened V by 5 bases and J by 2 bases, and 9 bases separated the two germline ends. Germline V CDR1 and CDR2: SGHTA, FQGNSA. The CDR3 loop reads CASSQPGQETQYF. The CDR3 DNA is TGTGCCAGCAGCCAACCGGGACAAGAGACCCAGTACTTC.

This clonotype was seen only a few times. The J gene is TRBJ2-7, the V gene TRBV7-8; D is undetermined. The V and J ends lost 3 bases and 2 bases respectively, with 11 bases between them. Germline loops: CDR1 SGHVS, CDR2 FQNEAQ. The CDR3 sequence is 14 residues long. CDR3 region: CASSFAGPTYEQYF. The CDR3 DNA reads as TGTGCCAGCAGCTTCGCCGGGCCAACCTACGAGCAGTACTTC.

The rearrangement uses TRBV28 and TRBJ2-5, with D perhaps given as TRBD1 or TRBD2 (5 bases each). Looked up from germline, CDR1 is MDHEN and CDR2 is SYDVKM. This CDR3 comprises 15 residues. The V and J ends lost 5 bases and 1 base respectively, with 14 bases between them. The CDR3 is CASSVLGGSQETQYF. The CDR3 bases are TGTGCCAGCAGTGTGCTTGGGGGTTCCCAAGAGACCCAGTACTTC.

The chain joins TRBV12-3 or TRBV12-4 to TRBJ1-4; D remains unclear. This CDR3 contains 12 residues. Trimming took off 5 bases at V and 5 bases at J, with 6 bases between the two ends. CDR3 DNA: TGTGCCAGCAGTGGCACGAATGAAAAACTGTTTTTT. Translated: CASSGTNEKLFF.

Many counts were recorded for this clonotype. The CDR3 reads CASSLYGDPNTEAFF. Written as DNA, the CDR3 is TGTGCCAGCAGCTTATACGGGGATCCAAACACTGAAGCTTTCTTT. The chain couples TRBV7-3 to TRBJ1-1; D call uncertain. The CDR3 is 15 amino acids. Germline lookup yields CDR1 SGHTA and CDR2 FQGTGA. V was pared by 2 bases and J by 2 bases, with 12 bases between.

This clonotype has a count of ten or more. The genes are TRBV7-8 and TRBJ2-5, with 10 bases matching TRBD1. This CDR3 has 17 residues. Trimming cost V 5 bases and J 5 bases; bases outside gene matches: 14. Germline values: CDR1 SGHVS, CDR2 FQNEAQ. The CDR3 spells CASSPGTGAGGLETQYF. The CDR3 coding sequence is TGTGCCAGCAGCCCAGGGACAGGGGCGGGGGGTTTGGAGACCCAGTACTTC.

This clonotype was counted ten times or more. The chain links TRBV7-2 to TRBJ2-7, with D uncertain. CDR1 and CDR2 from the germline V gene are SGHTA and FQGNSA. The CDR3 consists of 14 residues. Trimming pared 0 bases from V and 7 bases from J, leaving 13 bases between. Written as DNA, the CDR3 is TGTGCCAGCAGCTTAGCAGGCCCTCGGGCGGAGCAGTACTTC. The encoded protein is CASSLAGPRAEQYF.

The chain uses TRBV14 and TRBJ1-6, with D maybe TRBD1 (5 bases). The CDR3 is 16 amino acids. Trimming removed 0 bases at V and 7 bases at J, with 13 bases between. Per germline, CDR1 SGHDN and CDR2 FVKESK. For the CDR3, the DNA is TGTGCCAGCAGCCAAGAGTCAGGGCTGAGGAATTCACCCCTCCACTTT. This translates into CASSQESGLRNSPLHF.

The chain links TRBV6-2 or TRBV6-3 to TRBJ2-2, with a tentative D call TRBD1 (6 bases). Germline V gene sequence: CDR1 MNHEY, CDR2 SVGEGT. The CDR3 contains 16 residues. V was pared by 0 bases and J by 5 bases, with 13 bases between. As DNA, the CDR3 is TGTGCCAGCAGTTACTCGGCAGGGGCAAGGACCGGGGAGCTGTTTTTT. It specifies CASSYSAGARTGELFF.

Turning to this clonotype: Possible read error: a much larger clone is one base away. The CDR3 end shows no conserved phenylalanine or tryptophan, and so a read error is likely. The chain's CDR3 is CASSLRLSGISSYNEQFL. CDR3 bases: TGTGCCAGCAGCTTACGCCTTAGCGGGATCAGCTCCTACAATGAGCAGTTCTTG. The chain couples TRBV7-6 to TRBJ2-1; 8 nucleotides align to TRBD2. Germline trimming cut 2 bases from V and 0 bases from J; bases unmatched to any gene: 9. The CDR3 is made up of 18 amino acids. Germline V gene sequence: CDR1 SGHVS, CDR2 FNYEAQ.

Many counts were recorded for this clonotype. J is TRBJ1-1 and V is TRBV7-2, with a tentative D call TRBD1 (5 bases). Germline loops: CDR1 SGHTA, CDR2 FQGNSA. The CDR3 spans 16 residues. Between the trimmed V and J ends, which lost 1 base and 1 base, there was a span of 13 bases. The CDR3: CASSLGRQFWNTEAFF. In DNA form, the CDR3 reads TGTGCCAGCAGCTTAGGCAGACAGTTTTGGAACACTGAAGCTTTCTTT.

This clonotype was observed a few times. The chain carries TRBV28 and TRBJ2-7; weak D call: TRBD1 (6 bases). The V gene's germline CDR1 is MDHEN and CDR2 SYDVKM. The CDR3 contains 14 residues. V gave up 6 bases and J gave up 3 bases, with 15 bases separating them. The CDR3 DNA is TGTGCCAGCAGGTCCCCGGGACAACTCTACGAGCAGTACTTC. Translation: CASRSPGQLYEQYF. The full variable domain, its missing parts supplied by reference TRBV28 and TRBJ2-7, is DVKVTQSSRYLVKRTGEKVFLECVQDMDHENMFWYRQDPGLGLRLIYFSYDVKMKEKGDIPEGYSVSREKKERFSLILESASTNQTSMYLCASRSPGQLYEQYFGPGTRLTVT.

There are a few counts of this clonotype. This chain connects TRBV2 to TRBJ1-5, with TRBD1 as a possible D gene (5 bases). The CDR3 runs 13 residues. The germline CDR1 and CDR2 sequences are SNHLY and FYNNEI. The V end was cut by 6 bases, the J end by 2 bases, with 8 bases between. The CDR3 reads CASRQGGNQPQHF. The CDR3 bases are TGTGCCAGCAGGCAAGGGGGCAATCAGCCCCAGCATTTT.

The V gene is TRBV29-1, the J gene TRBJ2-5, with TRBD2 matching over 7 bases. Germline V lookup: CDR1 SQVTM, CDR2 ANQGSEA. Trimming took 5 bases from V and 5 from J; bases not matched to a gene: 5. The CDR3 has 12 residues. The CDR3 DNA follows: TGCAGCGTTCAACGGGGGGTCGAGACCCAGTACTTC. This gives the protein CSVQRGVETQYF.

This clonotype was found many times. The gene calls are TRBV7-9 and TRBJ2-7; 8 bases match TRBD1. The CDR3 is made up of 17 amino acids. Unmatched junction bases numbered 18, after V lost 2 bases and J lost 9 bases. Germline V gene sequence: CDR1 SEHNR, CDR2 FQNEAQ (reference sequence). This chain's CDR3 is CASSLRSPGQAVRGQYF. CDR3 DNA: TGTGCCAGCAGCTTAAGATCACCGGGACAGGCCGTCCGGGGGCAGTACTTC.

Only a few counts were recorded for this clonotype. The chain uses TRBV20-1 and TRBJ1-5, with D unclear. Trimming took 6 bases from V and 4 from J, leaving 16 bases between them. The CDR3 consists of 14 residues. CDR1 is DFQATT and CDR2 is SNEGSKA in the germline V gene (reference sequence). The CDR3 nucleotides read TGCAGTGCCCATCCCCGACACGGGAATCAGCCCCAGCATTTT. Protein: CSAHPRHGNQPQHF.

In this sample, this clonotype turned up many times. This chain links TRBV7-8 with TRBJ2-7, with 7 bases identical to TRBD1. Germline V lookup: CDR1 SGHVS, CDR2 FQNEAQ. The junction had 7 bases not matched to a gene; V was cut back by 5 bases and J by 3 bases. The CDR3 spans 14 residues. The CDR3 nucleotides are TGTGCCAGCAGCCGAGACAGGGCACGCTACGAGCAGTACTTC. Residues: CASSRDRARYEQYF.

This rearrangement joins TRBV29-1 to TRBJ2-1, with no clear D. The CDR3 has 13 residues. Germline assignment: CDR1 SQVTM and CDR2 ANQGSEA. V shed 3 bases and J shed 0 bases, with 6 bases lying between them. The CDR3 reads CSVESVSYNEQFF. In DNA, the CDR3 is TGCAGCGTTGAGTCCGTCTCCTACAATGAGCAGTTCTTC.